One sample yielded the 25 T cell receptor beta chains listed below, sequenced in a study of T-cell reconstitution after alpha-beta-depleted transplantation in children. The TCRbeta library was prepared with unique molecular identifiers. MiXCR, run by TCRdb on the PCR reads, gives a single entry per CDR3 protein. Among about 240,000 distinct CDR3 sequences listed, about 23% were seen once. The sample was PBMCs, taken before TCRalphabeta/CD19-depleted stem cell transplant. The source is a girl aged 2-15 years with Fanconi anemia, due to receive a stem cell transplant.

This chain links TRBV6-1 with TRBJ2-7, with D unclear. CDR1 and CDR2 (germline): MNHNS, SASEGT. Trimming left V 4 bases short and J 4 bases short, with 8 bases between. This CDR3 contains 12 residues. CDR3 residues: CASSAPPYEQYF. For the CDR3, the DNA is TGTGCCAGCAGTGCCCCCCCTTACGAGCAGTACTTC.

This clonotype has a count of ten or more. This chain joins TRBV11-2 and TRBJ1-1; D is ambiguous. Trimming pared 2 bases from V and 11 bases from J, leaving 15 bases between. There are 13 residues in the CDR3. Germline V CDR1 and CDR2: SGHAT, FQNNGV. The CDR3 nucleotides are TGTGCCAGCAGCTTATCGCAGCGGAGGATGGCTTTCTTT. Its protein is CASSLSQRRMAFF.

The gene calls are TRBV9 and TRBJ2-3; 13 bases line up with TRBD2. The CDR3 consists of 18 residues. J gave up 2 bases and V 3 bases, and 9 bases lay outside the gene matches. CDR1 is SGDLS, CDR2 YYNGEE, per germline. CDR3 bases: TGTGCCAGCAGCGCCCGGGGACTAGCGGGGCGCGCCACAGATACGCAGTATTTT. The encoded protein is CASSARGLAGRATDTQYF.

The rearrangement joins TRBV20-1 to TRBJ2-1; D is uncertain. Trimming left V 0 bases short and J 7 bases short, with 16 bases between. CDR3 size: 15 residues. Germline CDR1 reads DFQATT; CDR2 reads SNEGSKA (reference sequence). The CDR3, as DNA: TGCAGTGCTAGAGATCAAAGATTGGAAGCGAATGAGCAGTTCTTC. This gives the protein CSARDQRLEANEQFF.

The rearrangement uses TRBV7-8 and TRBJ2-5; the match to TRBD2 covers 7 bases. Germline loops: CDR1 SGHVS, CDR2 FQNEAQ. The V and J ends lost 1 base and 2 bases, in that order; junction bases with no gene match: 25. The CDR3 loop spans 22 amino acids. CDR3 in amino acids: CASSLGLVSTEPFAREQETQYF. In DNA, the CDR3 is TGTGCCAGCAGCTTAGGTTTGGTTAGTACCGAACCCTTCGCGCGGGAGCAAGAGACCCAGTACTTC.

The chain joins TRBV2 to TRBJ1-2; 7 bases fit TRBD1. The CDR3 spans 16 residues. The junction had 11 bases not matched to a gene; V was cut back by 5 bases and J by 2 bases. Germline V gene lookup returns CDR1 SNHLY and CDR2 FYNNEI. This CDR3 is CASSQVRQGLNYGYTF. The CDR3 region has the DNA TGTGCCAGCAGTCAAGTACGACAGGGCCTCAACTATGGCTACACCTTC.

This clonotype was observed many times. J is TRBJ2-2 and V is TRBV20-1; no clear D gene. V was cut by 0 bases and J by 2 bases, with 7 bases left in between. The germline gives CDR1 DFQATT, CDR2 SNEGSKA (reference sequence). CDR3 length equals 14 residues. For the CDR3, the DNA is TGCAGTGCTAGAGAGCACGGCAACACCGGGGAGCTGTTTTTT. Protein: CSAREHGNTGELFF.

The chain joins TRBV7-2 to TRBJ1-6; D is ambiguous. The CDR3 length is 14 residues. Germline CDR1 and CDR2: SGHTA and FQGNSA. The ends were cut back, 3 bases at V and 6 bases at J, with 9 bases in the middle. The CDR3 spells CASSFLTANSPLHF. The CDR3 bases are TGTGCCAGCAGCTTTTTGACGGCTAATTCACCCCTCCACTTT. Combining the CDR3 with reference TRBV7-2 and TRBJ1-6 gives the whole variable domain GAGVSQSPSNKVTEKGKDVELRCDPISGHTALYWYRQSLGQGLEFLIYFQGNSAPDKSGLPSDRFSAERTGGSVSTLTIQRTQQEDSAVYLCASSFLTANSPLHFGNGTRLTVT.

This clonotype was seen repeatedly, ten times or more. The chain joins TRBV4-2 to TRBJ2-1; 7 positions match TRBD2. V shed 4 bases and J 4 bases; nucleotides not matched to a gene: 4. This CDR3 has 14 amino acids. The germline V gene has CDR1 LGHNA and CDR2 YNFKEQ. The CDR3 DNA reads TGTGCCAGCAGCCCCACTAGCGATTACAATGAGCAGTTCTTC. Translation: CASSPTSDYNEQFF.

This chain links TRBV20-1 with TRBJ2-1, with TRBD1 matching over 7 bases. CDR3 size: 14 residues. V gave up 4 bases and J gave up 9 bases; unmatched junction bases: 12. Germline V CDR1 and CDR2: DFQATT, SNEGSKA (reference sequence). The CDR3 bases are TGCAGTGCTAAAGATCTCACAGGGGCAAGTGAGCAGTTCTTC. Encoded protein: CSAKDLTGASEQFF.

This clonotype has at least ten counts. The chain recombines TRBV12-3 or TRBV12-4 with TRBJ2-7; 12 positions agree with TRBD1. The CDR3 totals 14 residues. V trimming: 6 bases; J trimming: 6 bases; junction bases outside the gene matches: 6. The CDR3 bases are TGTGCCAGCAGCGGAGGGACAGGGGGCATCGAGCAGTACTTC. Residues: CASSGGTGGIEQYF.

This chain links TRBV6-2 or TRBV6-3 with TRBJ2-1; 12 nucleotides line up with TRBD2. The CDR3 runs to 17 residues. The germline CDR1 and CDR2 sequences are MNHEY and SVGEGT. V shed 0 bases and J 7 bases; nucleotides not matched to a gene: 7. CDR3 in DNA: TGTGCCAGCAGTTACTCGATTCGGACTAGCGGGGAAAATGAGCAGTTCTTC. Residues: CASSYSIRTSGENEQFF.

The rearrangement uses TRBV20-1 and TRBJ2-1; 11 bases agree with TRBD2. The CDR3 is 15 amino acids. Losses at the gene ends were 1 base for V and 2 bases for J; bases not matched to a gene: 1. Germline V gene data show CDR1 as DFQATT and CDR2 as SNEGSKA (reference sequence). The CDR3 loop reads CSARVSGGAYNEQFF. The DNA of the CDR3 is TGCAGTGCTAGAGTTAGCGGGGGGGCCTACAATGAGCAGTTCTTC.

The chain combines TRBV3-1 with TRBJ2-1; weak D call: TRBD1 (5 bases). The CDR3 sequence is 12 residues long. The V and J ends lost 4 bases and 10 bases respectively, with 11 bases between them. CDR1 and CDR2 from the germline V gene are LGHDT and YNNKEL (reference sequence). As DNA, the CDR3 is TGTGCCAGCAGCCCTCTTCAGGGAGAGCAGTTCTTC. This codes for CASSPLQGEQFF.

A remark on this clonotype: This may come from a read error, since a much larger clone is one base off. The J gene is TRBJ2-1, the V gene TRBV20-1; TRBD2 agrees at 9 bases. With V trimmed by 4 bases and J by 9 bases, 10 bases remained unmatched. The CDR3 totals 14 residues. The germline gives CDR1 DFQATT, CDR2 SNEGSKA (reference sequence). In DNA form, the CDR3 reads TGCAGTGCTACCGGGACTAGCAGTTGGAGTGAGCAGTTCTTC. This codes for CSATGTSSWSEQFF.

This clonotype was seen at least ten times. This chain connects TRBV10-3 to TRBJ2-1; 12 nucleotides agree with TRBD2. The CDR3 sequence is 16 residues long. Germline lookup yields CDR1 ENHRY and CDR2 SYGVKD. The ends lost 6 bases at V and 2 bases at J; junction bases unmatched: 5. CDR3 sequence (DNA): TGTGCCATCAGGAAACTAGCGGGAGGCACCTACAATGAGCAGTTCTTC. This encodes CAIRKLAGGTYNEQFF.

J is TRBJ2-1 and V is TRBV6-5, with 9 bases identical to TRBD2. CDR1 is MNHEY and CDR2 is SVGAGI in the germline V gene. V lost 6 bases to trimming and J lost 1 base; unmatched junction nucleotides: 1. The CDR3 has 14 residues. CDR3 amino acids: CASRGLASYNEQFF. In DNA form, the CDR3 reads TGTGCCAGCAGGGGACTAGCTTCCTACAATGAGCAGTTCTTC.

This clonotype was recorded many times. The chain has TRBV28 and TRBJ2-3; D possibly corresponds to TRBD1 (5 bases). V was cut by 2 bases and J by 0 bases, with 15 bases left in between. This CDR3 is 17 amino acids long. CDR1 MDHEN and CDR2 SYDVKM come from the germline V gene. The DNA of the CDR3 is TGTGCCAGCAGTTTACCGACAGCCTTTGCTAGCACAGATACGCAGTATTTT. Its translation is CASSLPTAFASTDTQYF.

This sequence joins TRBV10-1 and TRBJ2-7; weak D call: TRBD2 (6 bases). V lost 2 bases and J 3 bases, leaving 17 bases between the germline ends. CDR3 length: 16 residues. CDR1 is WNHNN, CDR2 SYGVQD, per germline (reference sequence). Here the CDR3 DNA reads TGCGCCAGCAGTGAGGGGGCAGGGAGGAACAGCTACGAGCAGTACTTC. Its translation: CASSEGAGRNSYEQYF.

The chain is built from TRBV20-1 and TRBJ1-1; no firm D call. Germline lookup yields CDR1 DFQATT and CDR2 SNEGSKA (reference sequence). This CDR3 region has 12 residues. Trimming stripped 5 bases from V and 0 bases from J, with 7 bases between. The CDR3 here is CSAFQLNTEAFF. The CDR3 nucleotides are TGCAGTGCTTTCCAGCTGAACACTGAAGCTTTCTTT.

This clonotype was seen many times. DNA for the CDR3: TGCAGCGTTGGGGGGACAGGGGCGGATGAGCAGTTCTTC. It codes for CSVGGTGADEQFF. J is TRBJ2-1 and V is TRBV29-1; 10 bases align to TRBD1. The CDR3 runs 13 residues. Germline V gives CDR1 SQVTM, CDR2 ANQGSEA. With V trimmed by 4 bases and J by 8 bases, 5 bases remained unmatched.

This clonotype was picked up a small number of times. The chain is built from TRBV6-5 and TRBJ2-1; possible D gene TRBD1, 5 bases. With 7 bases removed from V and 0 bases from J, the gap between germline ends came to 10 bases. This CDR3 spans 14 amino acids. Germline loops: CDR1 MNHEY, CDR2 SVGAGI. CDR3 DNA sequence: TGTGCCAGCAATTTCGACAGCTCCTACAATGAGCAGTTCTTC. It translates to CASNFDSSYNEQFF.

Only a few counts were recorded for this clonotype. The J gene is TRBJ1-1, the V gene TRBV5-1; 11 nucleotides align to TRBD1. The V segment lost 4 bases and the J segment 3 bases; nucleotides outside the gene matches: 2. The CDR3 totals 14 residues. Germline assignment: CDR1 SGHRS and CDR2 YFSETQ. Written as DNA, the CDR3 is TGCGCCAGCAGCCTGGACAGGGGGCACACTGAAGCTTTCTTT. This gives the protein CASSLDRGHTEAFF.

This clonotype was detected a few times. The chain uses TRBV5-1 and TRBJ1-2, with 12 bases that match TRBD1. Germline trimming cut 4 bases from V and 8 bases from J; bases unmatched to any gene: 6. This CDR3 spans 14 amino acids. Per the germline V gene, CDR1 is SGHRS and CDR2 is YFSETQ. The CDR3 sequence: CASSKGQGAEGYTF. The CDR3 bases are TGCGCCAGCAGCAAGGGACAGGGGGCGGAGGGCTACACCTTC.

This clonotype was found a few times. This chain links TRBV5-1 with TRBJ2-3; possible D gene TRBD2, 6 bases. Germline V CDR1 and CDR2: SGHRS, YFSETQ. The CDR3 contains 15 residues. Trimming pared 4 bases from V and 4 bases from J, leaving 16 bases between. The CDR3 protein is CASSPLGGIPDTQYF. In nucleotides, the CDR3 is TGCGCCAGCAGCCCGTTGGGGGGAATCCCAGATACGCAGTATTTT.